Below are 6 T cell receptor beta chains sequenced from a single sample in a study of control samples from healthy donors and cancer patients. Here immunoSEQ multiplex PCR was the method, and the copy in TCRdb shows in-frame clones only, minus some. The table has around 97,000 clones, around 89% seen once. The material sequenced was PBMCs. These receptors all come from a man aged 60 to 69 with lung cancer.

The J gene is TRBJ1-1, the V gene TRBV10-2; unclear D gene. Between the trimmed V and J ends, which lost 9 bases and 3 bases, there was a span of 14 bases. Germline-derived CDR1 and CDR2 are WSHSY and SAAADI. The CDR3 is 13 residues long. The CDR3 sequence is CASRRFWDTEAFF. CDR3 bases: TGCGCCAGTCGACGCTTTTGGGACACTGAAGCTTTCTTT.

In its sample, this clone was seen a few times. V and J are TRBV19 and TRBJ2-7; unclear D gene. V gave up 5 bases and J gave up 0 bases, with 11 bases separating them. The CDR3 runs to 14 residues. From germline, CDR1 is LNHDA and CDR2 SQIVND (reference sequence). The CDR3 DNA is TGTGCCAGTAGTTCTACCAGGAGCTCCTACGAGCAGTACGTC. Amino acids: CASSSTRSSYEQYV.

This chain connects TRBV10-3 to TRBJ1-5; D unclear. Trimming took 5 bases from V and 7 from J, leaving 15 bases between them. The CDR3 length is 14 residues. CDR1 is ENHRY and CDR2 is SYGVKD in the germline V gene. CDR3 coding DNA: TGTGCCATCAGTCCTAGTTTAGCCCAGCAGCCCCAGCATTTT. Translation gives CAISPSLAQQPQHF.

This chain joins TRBV25-1 and TRBJ1-1; D possibly corresponds to TRBD1 (5 bases). V lost 2 bases to trimming and J lost 13 bases, with 20 bases between them. Germline loops: CDR1 MGHDK, CDR2 SYGVNS. This CDR3 is 14 amino acids long. CDR3 protein: CASSERWDPRGGFF. Written as DNA, the CDR3 is TGTGCCAGCAGTGAACGGTGGGACCCAAGGGGAGGTTTCTTT. Together with reference TRBV25-1 and TRBJ1-1, the CDR3 gives the full variable domain: EADIYQTPRYLVIGTGKKITLECSQTMGHDKMYWYQQDPGMELHLIHYSYGVNSTEKGDLSSESTVSRIRTEHFPLTLESARPSHTSQYLCASSERWDPRGGFFGQGTRLTVV.

The CDR3 here is CAWAGFPAIVGELFF. CDR3 coding DNA: TGTGCCTGGGCAGGGTTCCCAGCAATCGTCGGGGAGCTGTTTTTT. V usage is TRBV30 and J usage is TRBJ2-2; possibly TRBD1 for D (5 bases). This CDR3 has 15 amino acids. V was trimmed by 5 bases and J by 7 bases, leaving 20 bases between them. Germline CDR1 GTSNPN, CDR2 SVGIG (reference sequence).

The chain joins TRBV5-1 to TRBJ2-5, with 7 nucleotides matching TRBD2. J gave up 0 bases and V 0 bases, and 8 bases lay outside the gene matches. The CDR3 consists of 17 residues. CDR1 and CDR2 (germline): SGHRS, YFSETQ. The CDR3 spells CASSLGPGGRDQETQYF. The CDR3 DNA reads TGCGCCAGCAGCTTGGGACCCGGAGGGAGGGACCAAGAGACCCAGTACTTC.